These 27 T cell receptor beta chains came from one sample sequenced in a study of liver allograft versus peripheral blood T cells. Study in general: The study compared liver allograft T cell receptor repertoires against peripheral blood repertoires of liver transplant recipients.

TCRdb passed the reads through MiXCR, listing each CDR3 protein once. The sample comprises about 9,200 distinct CDR3 sequences, 26% of which are singletons, and about 8% rests with the top ten. All receptors come from a human patient who had a liver transplant. A share of the T cells may be of graft donor origin.

The V call is TRBV3-1, the J call TRBJ1-6, with D possibly matching TRBD1 (5 bases). Germline CDR1 and CDR2: LGHDT and YNNKEL (reference sequence). The ends were cut back, 5 bases at V and 5 bases at J, with 10 bases in the middle. The CDR3 totals 14 residues. The CDR3 is CASSARDDNSPLHF. In DNA form, the CDR3 reads TGTGCCAGCAGCGCCCGGGACGATAATTCACCCCTCCACTTT.

This clonotype was observed a single time. The chain is built from TRBV5-1 and TRBJ1-3, with D possibly TRBD1 on 5 matching bases. Germline CDR1 and CDR2: SGHRS and YFSETQ. The CDR3 covers 16 residues. The V end lost 0 bases, the J end lost 0 bases, and 10 bases lay between the germline ends. In DNA form, the CDR3 reads TGCGCCAGCAGCTTGGATGGGGGAAACTCTGGAAACACCATATATTTT. Amino acid sequence: CASSLDGGNSGNTIYF.

This clonotype is large. The chain is built from TRBV6-6 and TRBJ1-3; possible D gene TRBD1, 5 bases. V lost 0 bases to trimming and J lost 0 bases, with 12 bases between them. Germline V gene lookup returns CDR1 MNHNY and CDR2 SVGAGI (reference sequence). The CDR3 extends over 17 amino acids. CDR3 sequence: CASSYSTTGGSGNTIYF. In DNA, the CDR3 is TGTGCCAGCAGTTACTCGACAACGGGGGGCTCTGGAAACACCATATATTTT.

This clonotype rates as medium-sized. One end of the junction is discordant with germline, which a read error may explain. This rearrangement joins TRBV29-1 to TRBJ1-2; the D is unclear. The CDR3 has 8 residues. The V gene's germline CDR1 is SQVTM and CDR2 ANQGSEA. The CDR3 DNA is TGCAGCGTCGACGCAAGTTACTTC. Translated, it gives CSVDASYF.

Within the sample, this clonotype is medium-sized. The J gene is TRBJ1-2, the V gene TRBV28; D unclear. Germline CDR1 is MDHEN and CDR2 is SYDVKM. Trimming left V 5 bases short and J 7 bases short, with 14 bases between. The CDR3 covers 13 residues. CDR3 residues: CASSDTRSFGYTF. The CDR3 DNA follows: TGTGCCAGCAGTGACACAAGATCGTTTGGCTACACCTTC.

The chain uses TRBV5-4 and TRBJ2-2; 13 bases line up with TRBD2. Germline values: CDR1 SGHNT, CDR2 YYREEE (reference sequence). Losses at the gene ends were 4 bases for V and 4 bases for J; bases not matched to a gene: 10. This CDR3 contains 18 residues. CDR3: CASSPFGLAGVGTGELFF. The CDR3 DNA reads as TGTGCCAGCAGCCCATTCGGACTAGCGGGAGTGGGCACCGGGGAGCTGTTTTTT.

The chain links TRBV19 to TRBJ1-6; 7 bases match TRBD1. J was trimmed by 5 bases and V by 7 bases; bases with no gene match: 5. CDR3 size: 14 residues. Germline CDR1 LNHDA, CDR2 SQIVND (reference sequence). The CDR3, as DNA: TGTGCCAGTACCCCGGACAGGAATAATTCACCCCTCCACTTT. Translation: CASTPDRNNSPLHF. The whole variable domain, filled in from reference TRBV19 and TRBJ1-6, reads DGGITQSPKYLFRKEGQNVTLSCEQNLNHDAMYWYRQDPGQGLRLIYYSQIVNDFQKGDIAEGYSVSREKKESFPLTVTSAQKNPTAFYLCASTPDRNNSPLHFGNGTRLTVT.

The sample holds one count of this clonotype. The genes are TRBV29-1 and TRBJ2-3; D is unclear. CDR1 SQVTM and CDR2 ANQGSEA come from the germline V gene. The V gene lost 4 bases and the J gene lost 0 bases, with 8 bases spanning the gap. This CDR3 has 13 amino acids. In nucleotides, the CDR3 is TGCAGCGTTGGGTACACCAGCACAGATACGCAGTATTTT. It is translated as CSVGYTSTDTQYF.

This chain links TRBV3-1 with TRBJ2-1; D gene unclear. Germline CDR1 and CDR2: LGHDT and YNNKEL (reference sequence). There are 13 residues in the CDR3. Trimming removed 0 bases at V and 4 bases at J, with 4 bases between. DNA for the CDR3: TGTGCCAGCAGCCAAGAACTGTACAATGAGCAGTTCTTC. It encodes CASSQELYNEQFF.

The chain recombines TRBV18 with TRBJ1-3; tentatively, D is TRBD1 (5 bases). The CDR3 sequence is 14 residues long. Germline CDR1 KGHSH, CDR2 LQKENI. V dropped 8 bases and J dropped 4 bases, with 15 bases sitting between them. The CDR3 region has the DNA TGTGCCAGCAACCGTGACAGCGAAGGAAACACCATATATTTT. Its protein is CASNRDSEGNTIYF.

This clonotype was observed at least ten times. This sequence joins TRBV11-2 and TRBJ1-2, with D uncertain. Germline V gives CDR1 SGHAT, CDR2 FQNNGV. The CDR3 is 15 amino acids. V was cut by 4 bases and J by 4 bases, with 16 bases left in between. CDR3 residues: CASSSLFKGSYGYTF. The CDR3 nucleotides read TGTGCCAGCAGCTCCCTCTTTAAGGGCAGCTATGGCTACACCTTC.

The chain couples TRBV20-1 to TRBJ2-3, with 11 positions matching TRBD2. The trim removed 7 bases at V and 3 bases at J, leaving 9 bases unmatched. From germline, CDR1 is DFQATT and CDR2 SNEGSKA (reference sequence). This CDR3 comprises 15 residues. The CDR3 DNA reads TGCAGTGGGATCGGTACTAGCGGGAGAACAGATACGCAGTATTTT. Translation: CSGIGTSGRTDTQYF.

This clonotype was counted once. A read error may explain this, as a much larger clone is one base away. This sequence joins TRBV19 and TRBJ2-1; 8 positions agree with TRBD2. Germline assignment: CDR1 LNHDA and CDR2 SQIVND (reference sequence). V shed 8 bases, J shed 9 bases, and the junction held 18 bases outside the gene matches. This CDR3 has 16 residues. CDR3 DNA: TGTGCCAGTTGTAGGAGTAGCGGGGCCTCTCAGGGTGAGCAGTTCTTC. This translates into CASCRSSGASQGEQFF.

This clonotype was seen a few times. The V and J genes are TRBV7-3 and TRBJ2-5; a possible D gene is TRBD2 (6 bases). The ends were cut back, 6 bases at V and 4 bases at J, with 12 bases in the middle. Germline values: CDR1 SGHTA, CDR2 FQGTGA. The CDR3 has 13 amino acids. The CDR3 nucleotides are TGTGCCAGCAGTCTCAATAGCGGAGAGACCCAGTACTTC. This encodes CASSLNSGETQYF.

By share, this clonotype ranks as medium-sized (0.01 to 0.1%). CDR3: CAISPDQGYTEAFF. The CDR3 nucleotides are TGTGCCATCAGTCCAGATCAGGGGTACACTGAAGCTTTCTTT. The chain joins TRBV10-3 to TRBJ1-1; D is possibly TRBD1 (6 bases). The CDR3 covers 14 residues. Trimming shortened V by 5 bases and J by 3 bases, and 13 bases separated the two germline ends. Germline assignment: CDR1 ENHRY and CDR2 SYGVKD.

By share, this clonotype counts as medium-sized. The chain employs TRBV29-1 and TRBJ2-1, with TRBD2 matching over 12 bases. Germline CDR1 is SQVTM and CDR2 is ANQGSEA. J gave up 7 bases and V 4 bases, and 5 bases lay outside the gene matches. CDR3 length: 14 residues. The CDR3 DNA reads as TGCAGCGTTGTACGGACTAGCGGGGTTAATGAGCAGTTCTTC. Translating gives CSVVRTSGVNEQFF.

This clonotype was detected once. A read error may be the cause here, since a much bigger clone is one base away. The chain couples TRBV19 to TRBJ1-5, with TRBD1 matching 9 bases. This CDR3 comprises 14 residues. Per germline, CDR1 LNHDA and CDR2 SQIVND (reference sequence). The CDR3 loop reads CASSTDRGVQPQLF. The DNA of the CDR3 is TGTGCCAGTAGTACCGACAGGGGGGTTCAGCCCCAGCTTTTT.

By sample fraction, this clonotype is medium-sized. The chain has TRBV28 and TRBJ1-6; the D gene is possibly TRBD1 (5 bases). Germline loops: CDR1 MDHEN, CDR2 SYDVKM. The CDR3 is 15 amino acids. The V gene lost 3 bases and the J gene lost 7 bases, with 13 bases spanning the gap. CDR3 nucleotide sequence: TGTGCCAGCAGTTTTCGGGGCGCGGGGAATTCACCCCTCCACTTT. The encoded protein is CASSFRGAGNSPLHF.

The J gene is TRBJ1-1, the V gene TRBV28; D gene unclear. The CDR3 extends over 11 amino acids. The V and J ends lost 10 bases and 1 base respectively, with 7 bases between them. Germline V gene sequence: CDR1 MDHEN, CDR2 SYDVKM. The DNA of the CDR3 is TGTGCCACCGCGTCGAACACTGAAGCTTTCTTT. It codes for CATASNTEAFF.

V and J are TRBV7-2 and TRBJ2-7; the D gene could be TRBD1 or TRBD2 (5 bases each). V shed 0 bases and J shed 4 bases, with 13 bases lying between them. Germline values: CDR1 SGHTA, CDR2 FQGNSA. The CDR3 is 15 amino acids. The CDR3 loop is CASSLALGTGYEQYF. DNA for the CDR3: TGTGCCAGCAGCTTAGCCCTGGGGACGGGATACGAGCAGTACTTC.

This clonotype was counted a few times. This chain connects TRBV20-1 to TRBJ1-5; maybe TRBD1 (5 bases). The V gene lost 2 bases and the J gene lost 4 bases, with 15 bases spanning the gap. Germline values: CDR1 DFQATT, CDR2 SNEGSKA (reference sequence). The CDR3 has 15 amino acids. DNA of the CDR3: TGCAGTGCTAGAAATTCAGGGAAGGGTAATCAGCCCCAGCATTTT. Protein product: CSARNSGKGNQPQHF.

This sequence joins TRBV29-1 and TRBJ1-5; TRBD1 matches 8 bases. CDR1 and CDR2 (germline): SQVTM, ANQGSEA. The CDR3 consists of 13 residues. Losses at the gene ends were 6 bases for V and 5 bases for J; bases not matched to a gene: 6. CDR3 in DNA: TGCAGCGTCGGGGACAGGCGCCATCAGCCCCAGCATTTT. Amino acid sequence: CSVGDRRHQPQHF.

The chain employs TRBV18 and TRBJ1-1, with a tentative D call TRBD1 (6 bases). This CDR3 has 15 residues. Germline V lookup: CDR1 KGHSH, CDR2 LQKENI. Trimming pared 6 bases from V and 5 bases from J, leaving 19 bases between. CDR3 sequence (DNA): TGTGCCAGCTCCCTTCGGACAGAATCAGGGACTGAAGCTTTCTTT. It translates to CASSLRTESGTEAFF.

Here the CDR3 reads CASTSMGRSRYGYTF. DNA for the CDR3: TGTGCCAGTACCTCCATGGGCAGATCGCGCTATGGCTACACCTTC. The chain is built from TRBV19 and TRBJ1-2, with D unclear. The CDR3 is 15 residues long. CDR1 is LNHDA and CDR2 is SQIVND in the germline V gene (reference sequence). The V end was cut by 7 bases, the J end by 4 bases, with 19 bases between. The variable domain in full, completed from reference TRBV19 and TRBJ1-2, reads DGGITQSPKYLFRKEGQNVTLSCEQNLNHDAMYWYRQDPGQGLRLIYYSQIVNDFQKGDIAEGYSVSREKKESFPLTVTSAQKNPTAFYLCASTSMGRSRYGYTFGSGTRLTVV.

Within the sample, this clonotype is medium-sized. The V call is TRBV5-4, the J call TRBJ1-2; the D gene is possibly TRBD1 (5 bases). With 5 bases removed from V and 3 bases from J, the gap between germline ends came to 14 bases. The CDR3 runs 14 residues. Germline V gene lookup returns CDR1 SGHNT and CDR2 YYREEE (reference sequence). In DNA, the CDR3 is TGTGCCAGCAGGGTGGGTGGGGGTTACTATGGCTACACCTTC. It yields the protein CASRVGGGYYGYTF.

The V and J genes are TRBV18 and TRBJ1-2; D remains ambiguous. V was cut by 1 base and J by 8 bases, with 17 bases left in between. The V gene's germline CDR1 is KGHSH and CDR2 LQKENI. This CDR3 has 15 amino acids. CDR3 amino acids: CASSPQNILDSGYTF. As DNA, the CDR3 is TGTGCCAGCTCACCACAGAACATTTTAGATTCAGGCTACACCTTC.

Sample share makes this clonotype medium-sized. V is TRBV6-5 and J is TRBJ1-3, with D possibly matching TRBD1 (6 bases). Germline V gene sequence: CDR1 MNHEY, CDR2 SVGAGI. CDR3 length: 15 residues. Trimming took off 2 bases at V and 3 bases at J, with 11 bases between the two ends. In nucleotides, the CDR3 is TGTGCCAGCAGTTACGGACAGTGGGGTGGAAACACCATATATTTT. Translating gives CASSYGQWGGNTIYF.